This record looks at one TCR beta chain sequence and its context. Its target is unknown. Libraries were prepared by immunoSEQ multiplex PCR; TCRdb keeps only in-frame clonotypes and omits some of them. The sample has over 100,000 clones, roughly 95% seen once; the top ten hold around 0.15%. The CDR3 runs 16 residues. Germline V gene data show CDR1 as LGHNT and CDR2 as FRNRAP. With V trimmed by 0 bases and J by 2 bases, 4 bases remained unmatched. The data stem from a study of siplizumab effects on memory and regulatory T cells. Study results and caveats: Alloreactive clones mapping to unstimulated subsets formed only a minor fraction. Treg origin accounted for an average of approximately 67% of mappable alloreactive CD4+ clones with siplizumab and 25% to 30% in controls. Naive T cells apparently outstripped memory cells in diversity and seemed major alloresponse contributors.

The J gene is TRBJ2-1, the V gene TRBV12-5; 7 bases match TRBD2. The sequencing input was non-Treg CD4+ T cells sorted from blood. The clonotype was recovered from a human donor in good health. CDR3 in DNA: TGTGCTAGTGGTTTGGTACCTAGCGGCCCCTACAATGAGCAGTTCTTC. Residues: CASGLVPSGPYNEQFF.